This T cell receptor (beta chain) was recorded in a study of cytomegalovirus exposure and HLA in healthy donors. In the PCR, 60 Vbeta and 13 Jbeta primers were used. The table came from immunoSEQ multiplex PCR; TCRdb's copy has only in-frame clones and leaves some out. The sample contains 110,000 to 150,000 clones, 65% to 85% of which appear only once. Overall study results and limits: When presence/absence was analysed, sequencing depth was taken to be roughly uniform across donors.

There are many counts of this clone. Its antigen remains unidentified. The TCR sequence derives from a man aged 18 to 29 in good health and CMV-seronegative. The specimen sequenced was PBMCs.

The CDR3 nucleotides read TGTGCCAGCAGTGAGGACTTTCATGAAAAACTGTTTTTT. It codes for CASSEDFHEKLFF. J is TRBJ1-4 and V is TRBV6-1; unclear D gene. Germline V gives CDR1 MNHNS, CDR2 SASEGT. The CDR3 consists of 13 residues. V shed 3 bases and J shed 6 bases, with 8 bases lying between them.